Presented here are 19 T cell receptor beta chains from one specimen sequenced in a study of PD-1 blockade in classical Hodgkin lymphoma. This table comes from immunoSEQ multiplex PCR, and its TCRdb copy is limited to in-frame clones, with some not included. The sample yields around 50,000 clones, 85% to 95% seen once. Every single patient, without exception, relapsed after autologous stem cell transplantation, and brentuximab vedotin exposure varied. The sample in question was peripheral blood mononuclear cells (PBMCs), obtained before the second cycle of nivolumab. Receptors were obtained from a human donor with classical Hodgkin lymphoma.

V usage is TRBV10-3 and J usage is TRBJ2-3; 12 bases are shared with TRBD2. J was trimmed by 4 bases and V by 2 bases; bases with no gene match: 16. In germline, CDR1 is ENHRY, CDR2 SYGVKD. This CDR3 is built from 20 residues. Here the CDR3 DNA reads TGTGCCATCAGTGAGAGGGGACAGTCCTCGACTAGCGGGAGATCAGATACGCAGTATTTT. As protein: CAISERGQSSTSGRSDTQYF.

The chain combines TRBV25-1 with TRBJ1-6; maybe TRBD1 (5 bases). Germline V CDR1 and CDR2: MGHDK, SYGVNS. V shed 8 bases and J shed 9 bases, with 11 bases lying between them. This CDR3 comprises 12 residues. The CDR3 nucleotides are TGTGCCAGCTCGGTGGACACTTCACCCCTCCACTTT. Translating gives CASSVDTSPLHF.

The rearrangement uses TRBV5-1 and TRBJ2-5; 8 nucleotides align to TRBD2. The V gene's germline CDR1 is SGHRS and CDR2 YFSETQ. The CDR3 has 18 residues. Trimming removed 0 bases from V and 2 bases from J; junction bases left unmatched: 12. The CDR3 loop reads CASSLAWTGGQAQETQYF. CDR3 DNA: TGCGCCAGCAGCTTGGCGTGGACGGGGGGGCAGGCACAAGAGACCCAGTACTTC.

This chain connects TRBV5-4 to TRBJ2-1; 9 nucleotides agree with TRBD2. The CDR3 spans 15 residues. After removal of 1 base from V and 4 bases from J, the junction contained 3 bases not matched to a gene. Germline V CDR1 and CDR2: SGHNT, YYREEE (reference sequence). The CDR3 DNA is TGTGCCAGCAGCTTGCGGACTAGCGCTTACAATGAGCAGTTCTTC. Amino acid sequence: CASSLRTSAYNEQFF.

The V gene is TRBV5-1, the J gene TRBJ2-7; 9 nucleotides line up with TRBD2. Germline CDR1 is SGHRS and CDR2 is YFSETQ. This CDR3 spans 16 amino acids. V was clipped by 3 bases and J by 4 bases; unmatched bases: 11. The CDR3 is CASSSQFGTSSYEQYF. In nucleotides, the CDR3 is TGCGCCAGCAGCTCCCAATTCGGGACTAGCAGTTACGAGCAGTACTTC. Together with reference TRBV5-1 and TRBJ2-7, the CDR3 gives the full variable domain: KAGVTQTPRYLIKTRGQQVTLSCSPISGHRSVSWYQQTPGQGLQFLFEYFSETQRNKGNFPGRFSGRQFSNSRSEMNVSTLELGDSALYLCASSSQFGTSSYEQYFGPGTRLTVT.

This chain links TRBV4-1 with TRBJ2-1, with 7 bases fitting TRBD2. The CDR3 has 15 amino acids. V lost 1 base and J lost 6; bases outside the gene matches: 6. Germline values: CDR1 MGHRA, CDR2 YSYEKL. The chain's CDR3 is CASSQATSESNEQFF. CDR3 bases: TGCGCCAGCAGCCAAGCCACTAGCGAATCCAATGAGCAGTTCTTC.

The gene calls are TRBV5-4 and TRBJ2-5, with D maybe TRBD1 (5 bases). Trimming removed 0 bases from V and 0 bases from J, with 9 bases in between. In germline, CDR1 is SGHNT, CDR2 YYREEE (reference sequence). The CDR3 runs 15 residues. The CDR3 bases are TGTGCCAGCAGCTTGGGTCCAGGGCACCAAGAGACCCAGTACTTC. Residues: CASSLGPGHQETQYF.

The chain uses TRBV4-3 and TRBJ2-1, with TRBD1 matching 9 bases. Germline CDR1 reads LGHNA; CDR2 reads YSLEER. The CDR3 length is 16 residues. The ends lost 6 bases at V and 9 bases at J; junction bases unmatched: 15. Written as DNA, the CDR3 is TGCGCCAGCAGAGAAACCGGGACAGGGATGAAGAGTGAGCAGTTCTTC. Protein: CASRETGTGMKSEQFF.

This clone appeared once. J is TRBJ2-5 and V is TRBV11-3; 12 nucleotides line up with TRBD2. The germline V gene has CDR1 SGHNT and CDR2 YENEEA. After removal of 5 bases from V and 2 bases from J, the junction contained 6 bases not matched to a gene. CDR3 length: 16 amino acids. In nucleotides, the CDR3 is TGTGCCAGCAGCCGGACTAGCGGGAATGGTCAAGAGACCCAGTACTTC. Protein sequence: CASSRTSGNGQETQYF.

The chain links TRBV5-4 to TRBJ2-7, with 8 nucleotides matching TRBD2. The germline V gene encodes CDR1 SGHNT and CDR2 YYREEE (reference sequence). V trimming: 3 bases; J trimming: 7 bases; junction bases outside the gene matches: 15. The CDR3 spans 16 residues. The CDR3 sequence: CASSSSGRGGLYEQYF. The CDR3 DNA is TGTGCCAGCAGCTCGAGCGGGAGAGGAGGACTGTATGAGCAGTACTTC.

The V gene is TRBV7-9, the J gene TRBJ1-1; no clear D gene. Looked up from germline, CDR1 is SEHNR and CDR2 is FQNEAQ (reference sequence). This CDR3 comprises 10 residues. V was trimmed by 5 bases and J by 5 bases, leaving 3 bases between them. The CDR3: CASSRTEAFF. In DNA form, the CDR3 reads TGTGCCAGCAGCCGAACTGAAGCTTTCTTT.

V is TRBV5-6 and J is TRBJ1-1; 9 bases agree with TRBD1. This CDR3 comprises 13 residues. Unmatched junction bases numbered 0, after V lost 3 bases and J lost 3 bases. Germline V gene data show CDR1 as SGHDT and CDR2 as YYEEEE. The CDR3 loop reads CASSWTGDTEAFF. As DNA, the CDR3 is TGTGCCAGCAGCTGGACAGGGGACACTGAAGCTTTCTTT.

V is TRBV2 and J is TRBJ2-5, with D possibly matching TRBD1 (6 bases). The V and J ends lost 6 bases and 3 bases respectively, with 20 bases between them. This CDR3 contains 16 residues. The V gene's germline CDR1 is SNHLY and CDR2 FYNNEI. Here the CDR3 reads CASSRVEGVIEETQYF. The CDR3 nucleotides are TGTGCCAGCAGCCGCGTAGAGGGGGTGATTGAAGAGACCCAGTACTTC.

CDR3 loop: CASSSIQTWKGGELFF. DNA of the CDR3: TGTGCCAGCAGTTCAATTCAGACATGGAAGGGCGGGGAGCTGTTTTTT. This chain joins TRBV27 and TRBJ2-2; D is uncertain. The CDR3 has 16 residues. From germline, CDR1 is MNHEY and CDR2 SMNVEV (reference sequence). Deletions cut 4 bases from V and 7 bases from J, with 19 bases between.

The chain has TRBV6-1 and TRBJ2-5; a possible D gene is TRBD1 (5 bases). Germline V gene data show CDR1 as MNHNS and CDR2 as SASEGT. V shed 4 bases and J shed 0 bases, with 9 bases lying between them. This CDR3 has 14 residues. CDR3 region: CASSGGQNQETQYF. CDR3 DNA sequence: TGTGCCAGCAGTGGGGGCCAGAACCAAGAGACCCAGTACTTC.

CDR3 sequence: CASSDSMGGGGGRNEQFF. CDR3 nucleotide sequence: TGTGCCAGCAGTGACTCGATGGGCGGCGGGGGCGGGCGGAATGAGCAGTTCTTC. The chain has TRBV6-4 and TRBJ2-1; D is possibly TRBD2 (7 bases). Germline V gene data show CDR1 as MRHNA and CDR2 as SNTAGT. CDR3 length: 18 amino acids. Trimming cost V 0 bases and J 7 bases, with 22 bases left between them.

The chain couples TRBV20-1 to TRBJ1-2, with D possibly TRBD1 on 5 matching bases. Trimming took 5 bases from V and 3 from J, leaving 7 bases between them. CDR3 length: 11 amino acids. The germline V gene has CDR1 DFQATT and CDR2 SNEGSKA (reference sequence). As DNA, the CDR3 is TGCAGTGCTGGGACCGACTATGGCTACACCTTC. It yields the protein CSAGTDYGYTF.

V is TRBV6-1 and J is TRBJ2-1; TRBD2 aligns across 10 bases. The CDR3 sequence is 16 residues long. The V gene's germline CDR1 is MNHNS and CDR2 SASEGT. J gave up 2 bases and V 2 bases, and 3 bases lay outside the gene matches. The CDR3 protein is CASSETSGGAYNEQFF. The CDR3 DNA reads TGTGCCAGCAGTGAAACGAGCGGGGGGGCCTACAATGAGCAGTTCTTC.

The chain is built from TRBV18 and TRBJ2-1; TRBD2 agrees at 8 bases. The V gene's germline CDR1 is KGHSH and CDR2 LQKENI. This CDR3 comprises 13 residues. V shed 6 bases and J 11 bases; nucleotides not matched to a gene: 9. The DNA for the CDR3 is TGTGCCAGCTCCCCCAGCGGGGGAAACCAGCAGTTCTTC. Amino acids: CASSPSGGNQQFF.